This T cell receptor beta chain was sequenced during a study of T cell changes during pregnancy in multiple sclerosis. Profiled with immunoSEQ multiplex PCR; TCRdb holds only in-frame clones, not every one. Of tens of thousands of clones in the sample, 94% were seen once. Germline V gives CDR1 MNHNS, CDR2 SASEGT. Trimming at V came to 6 bases and at J to 4 bases, leaving 3 bases not matched to a gene. The CDR3 extends over 13 amino acids. V usage is TRBV6-1 and J usage is TRBJ1-1, with 9 bases matching TRBD1. This clonotype was sampled from a female donor in good health, enrolled as a control in a pregnancy study. The sequences come from peripheral blood, collected after pregnancy. The CDR3 region is CASRGQGPTEAFF. CDR3 in DNA: TGTGCCAGCAGGGGACAGGGCCCCACTGAAGCTTTCTTT.